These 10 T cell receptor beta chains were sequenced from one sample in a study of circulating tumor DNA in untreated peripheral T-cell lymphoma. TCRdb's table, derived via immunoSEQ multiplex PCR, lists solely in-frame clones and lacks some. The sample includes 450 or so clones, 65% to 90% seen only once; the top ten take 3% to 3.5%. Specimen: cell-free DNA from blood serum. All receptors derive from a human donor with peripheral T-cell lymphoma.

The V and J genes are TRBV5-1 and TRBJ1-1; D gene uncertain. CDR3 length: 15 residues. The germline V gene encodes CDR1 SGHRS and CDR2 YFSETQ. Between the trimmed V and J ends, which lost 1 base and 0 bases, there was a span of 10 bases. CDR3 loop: CASSLSGSMNTEAFF. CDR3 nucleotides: TGCGCCAGCAGCTTGAGTGGCAGCATGAACACTGAAGCTTTCTTT.

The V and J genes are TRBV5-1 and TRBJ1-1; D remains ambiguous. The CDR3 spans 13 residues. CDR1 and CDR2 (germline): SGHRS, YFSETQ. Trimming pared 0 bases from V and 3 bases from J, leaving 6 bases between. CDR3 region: CASSLGRDTEAFF. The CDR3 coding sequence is TGCGCCAGCAGCTTGGGACGGGACACTGAAGCTTTCTTT.

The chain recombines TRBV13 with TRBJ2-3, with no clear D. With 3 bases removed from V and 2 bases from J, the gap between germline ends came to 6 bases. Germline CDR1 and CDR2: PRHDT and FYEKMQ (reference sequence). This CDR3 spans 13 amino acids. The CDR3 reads CASSFPNTDTQYF. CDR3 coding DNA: TGTGCCAGCAGCTTCCCTAACACAGATACGCAGTATTTT.

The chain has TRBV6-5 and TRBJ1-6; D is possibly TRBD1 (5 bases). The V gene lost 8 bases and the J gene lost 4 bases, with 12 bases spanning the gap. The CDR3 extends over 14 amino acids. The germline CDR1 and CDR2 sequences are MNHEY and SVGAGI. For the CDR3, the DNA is TGTGCCAGCGGGACCACGACGTATAATTCACCCCTCCACTTT. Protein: CASGTTTYNSPLHF.

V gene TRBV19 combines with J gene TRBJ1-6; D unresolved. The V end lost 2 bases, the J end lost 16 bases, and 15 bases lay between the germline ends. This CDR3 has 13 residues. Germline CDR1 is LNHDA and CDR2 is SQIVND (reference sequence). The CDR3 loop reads CASSISLLGVLHF. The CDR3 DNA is TGTGCCAGTAGTATATCTCTTTTGGGCGTTCTCCACTTT.

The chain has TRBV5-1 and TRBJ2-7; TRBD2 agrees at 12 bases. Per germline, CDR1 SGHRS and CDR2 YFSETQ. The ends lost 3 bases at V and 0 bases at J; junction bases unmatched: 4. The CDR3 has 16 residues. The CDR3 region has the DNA TGCGCCAGCAGCTGGTCTAGCGGGGGGGCCTCCTACGAGCAGTACTTC. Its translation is CASSWSSGGASYEQYF. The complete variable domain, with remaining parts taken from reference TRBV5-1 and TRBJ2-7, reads KAGVTQTPRYLIKTRGQQVTLSCSPISGHRSVSWYQQTPGQGLQFLFEYFSETQRNKGNFPGRFSGRQFSNSRSEMNVSTLELGDSALYLCASSWSSGGASYEQYFGPGTRLTVT.

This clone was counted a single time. The CDR3 loop is CASSEPEAGVHEQFF. The CDR3 DNA reads TGCGCCAGCAGTGAACCCGAGGCGGGAGTGCATGAGCAGTTCTTC. V is TRBV10-2 and J is TRBJ2-1; 7 bases match TRBD2. The CDR3 runs 15 residues. Trimming took 3 bases from V and 8 from J; bases not matched to a gene: 10. In germline, CDR1 is WSHSY, CDR2 SAAADI.

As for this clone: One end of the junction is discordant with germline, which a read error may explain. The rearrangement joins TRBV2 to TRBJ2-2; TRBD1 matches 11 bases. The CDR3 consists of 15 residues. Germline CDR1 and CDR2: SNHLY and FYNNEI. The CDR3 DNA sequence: TGTGCCATTATGGGACAGGGGGGGGACACCGGGGAGCTGTCTTTT. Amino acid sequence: CAIMGQGGDTGELSF.

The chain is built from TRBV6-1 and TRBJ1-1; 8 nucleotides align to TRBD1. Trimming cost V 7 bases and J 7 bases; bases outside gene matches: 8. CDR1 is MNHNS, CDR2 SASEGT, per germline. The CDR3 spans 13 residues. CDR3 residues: CASKDRGEGEAFF. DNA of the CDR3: TGTGCCAGCAAAGACAGGGGTGAGGGTGAAGCTTTCTTT.

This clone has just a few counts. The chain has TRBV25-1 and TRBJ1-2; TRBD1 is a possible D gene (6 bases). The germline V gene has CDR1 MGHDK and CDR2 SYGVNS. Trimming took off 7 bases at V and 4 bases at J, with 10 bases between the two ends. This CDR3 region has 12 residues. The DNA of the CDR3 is TGTGCCAGCAACGGACAGCCCTATGGCTACACCTTC. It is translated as CASNGQPYGYTF.